The entry that follows covers one T cell receptor beta chain sequence. The antigen it recognizes is unknown. No much larger clonotype is one base removed from it; base qualities were not supplied. This sample is part of a study of shared clonotypes between healthy human individuals (dated by TCRdb to about 2020). With respect to the entire study: A couple of women and a few men aged 18 to 49 years were included in the cohort. For each donor, CD4 naive and CD4 memory were each given three plates, CD8 naive was given two plates, and CD8 memory was given one plate. Blood TCR repertoires of five healthy adults were deeply sequenced to estimate repertoire size and the extent of clonotype sharing between individuals. Different laboratories and diverse techniques were used to prepare libraries and sequence TCR repertoires, to increase sequencing depth and limit assay-specific biases. Each donor's leukapheresis produced roughly between about 0.8 and 8.9 billion PBMCs. Here is what the overall study found, with its caveats: Sampling was limited to blood, and TCR repertoires in tissue likely differ from TCR repertoires in blood. Because the study included only a small number of donors, the genetic and exposure-history diversity represented was limited. Naive subsets generally had larger estimated clonotype richness than memory subsets did. Roughly 5.2% of naive CD4, 3.5% of naive CD8, roughly 2.5% of memory CD4, and 0.35% to 0.5% of memory CD8 clonotypes were shared across several donors. Even with the large sequencing depth, rarefaction of the sorted-subset datasets indicated that sequencing was incomplete. Compared with non-shared clonotypes, clonotypes shared by all four sorted-subset donors had higher generation probabilities. Based on pairwise subsampling, the degree of clonotype sharing among donors was expected to be affected by sequencing depth.

The CDR3 runs 15 residues from the cysteine to the phenylalanine. The only DNA kept is the CDR3, 45 bases in frame from the first base. CDR1 and CDR2 are drawn from the germline V gene: SGHAT, FQNNGV. At the junction V is shortened by 0 bases and J by 3 bases, with 12 bases in between. TCR CDR3 regions were amplified from genomic DNA by multiplex PCR using the deep immunoSEQ assay. Genomic DNA extracted from each cell subset was distributed evenly over all wells of several immunoSEQ 96-well plates, and each plate served as one replicate. For sorted subsets, each replicate PCR was loaded with about 0.2 ug genomic DNA, equivalent to 30,000 or so T cell genomes. The purified libraries were quantified using a Qubit 3.0 fluorometer, sized with a Bioanalyzer 2100, and then quantified again using the KAPA Library Quantification kit. A separate single-read 150-cycle Illumina NextSeq 550 flow cell was used to sequence each immunoSEQ 96-well plate. Regarding the original processing steps: Because the immunoSEQ output included only junctional sequences and no quality scores, the filtering could not be the same as the filtering used for full-length reads. Sequences were annotated with PyIR, a Python wrapper for IgBLAST v1.9, using IMGT germline references to assign V/J genes and CDR3. Reads were removed for weak V/J assignments (E-value above 1e-6), missing CDR3, stop codons, out-of-frame junctions, or ambiguous translated residues. V3J clonotypes were defined as sequences sharing an identical inferred V gene, J gene, and CDR3 amino acid sequence. The percentage overlap between two repertoires was calculated by dividing the number of shared unique clonotypes by the size of the smaller repertoire. Richness of each repertoire was evaluated using RTK rarefaction, the Chao1 estimator, and Recon v2.1 estimates of unobserved clonotypes. Generation probabilities were computed with OLGA for all TCRbeta clonotypes obtained by the gDNA method from several donors. The table comes from immuneACCESS by way of TCRdb, which keeps in-frame sequences with V and J called. Part of the clones is missing from these tables; in studies checked, under half for an unresolved V gene and the rest for unknown reasons. V and J calls plus clone size are reproduced from that table; the DNA served to infer D and trimming. In all, the sample holds 2 million to 3 million clones, and roughly 92% of those were seen once. The ten largest clones take up roughly 0.13% of the sample.

Healthy HIV-negative adults with no recently reported acute infections or vaccinations were included as donors. Every donor was a Caucasian adult residing in Nashville, Tennessee, USA. CD4+ T cells were enriched through magnetic negative selection, after which naive cells were positively selected on CD45RA and the remaining negative fraction served as the memory subset. Blood was collected by leukapheresis, and PBMCs were isolated by Ficoll-Histopaque density gradient centrifugation and then cryopreserved in liquid nitrogen vapor phase. Analytical flow cytometry was used to check the purity and quantity of each magnetically sorted T cell population. Genomic DNA was isolated from every sorted fraction and measured by UV absorbance on a Nanodrop 2000c.

The sequenced material came from naive CD4+ T cells sorted from blood. The cell subset or site label of this sample denotes: CD45RA+ positively selected. The clonotype comes from a man aged 18 to 30 in good health. This chain joins TRBV11-2 to TRBJ2-7; no confident D gene assignment can be made. The DNA reads as follows: TGTGCCAGCAGCTTAGAAGGTTTCGATTACTACGAGCAGTACTTC. It translates to CASSLEGFDYYEQYF.